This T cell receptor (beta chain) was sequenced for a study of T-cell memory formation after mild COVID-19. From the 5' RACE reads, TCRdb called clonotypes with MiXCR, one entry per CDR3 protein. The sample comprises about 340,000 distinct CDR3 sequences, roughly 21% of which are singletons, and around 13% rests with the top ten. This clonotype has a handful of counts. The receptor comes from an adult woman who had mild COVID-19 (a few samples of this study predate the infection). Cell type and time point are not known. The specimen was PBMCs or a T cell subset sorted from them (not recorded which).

CDR3 sequence: CASSRGVVGAPFYNEQFF. The CDR3, as DNA: TGTGCCAGCAGCAGAGGGGTTGTCGGAGCGCCCTTCTACAATGAGCAGTTCTTC. This sequence joins TRBV3-1 and TRBJ2-1; perhaps D is TRBD1 or TRBD2 (5 bases each). Germline values: CDR1 LGHDT, CDR2 YNNKEL (reference sequence). The CDR3 runs to 18 residues. V was clipped by 5 bases and J by 3 bases, with 23 bases between them.